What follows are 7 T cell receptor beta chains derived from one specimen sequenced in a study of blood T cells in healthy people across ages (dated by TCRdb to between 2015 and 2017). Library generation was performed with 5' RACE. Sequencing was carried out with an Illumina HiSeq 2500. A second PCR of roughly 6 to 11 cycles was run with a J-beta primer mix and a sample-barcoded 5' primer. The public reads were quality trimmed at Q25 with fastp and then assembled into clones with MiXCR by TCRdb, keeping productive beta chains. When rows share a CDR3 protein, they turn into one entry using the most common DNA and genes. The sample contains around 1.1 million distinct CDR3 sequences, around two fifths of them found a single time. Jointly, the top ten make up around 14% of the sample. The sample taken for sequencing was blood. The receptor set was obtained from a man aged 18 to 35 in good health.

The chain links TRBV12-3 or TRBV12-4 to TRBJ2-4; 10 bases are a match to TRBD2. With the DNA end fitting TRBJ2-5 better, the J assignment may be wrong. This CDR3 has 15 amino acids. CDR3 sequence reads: CASSYASGGIGTQYF. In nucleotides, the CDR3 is TGTGCCAGCAGTTATGCTAGCGGGGGAATCGGGACCCAGTACTTC.

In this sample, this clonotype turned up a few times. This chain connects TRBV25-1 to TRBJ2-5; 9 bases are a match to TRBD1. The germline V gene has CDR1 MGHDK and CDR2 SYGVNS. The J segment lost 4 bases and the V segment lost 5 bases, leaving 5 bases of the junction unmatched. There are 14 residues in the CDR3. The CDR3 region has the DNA TGTGCCAGCAGTCAAACAGGGGGCCCAGAGACCCAGTACTTC. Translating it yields CASSQTGGPETQYF.

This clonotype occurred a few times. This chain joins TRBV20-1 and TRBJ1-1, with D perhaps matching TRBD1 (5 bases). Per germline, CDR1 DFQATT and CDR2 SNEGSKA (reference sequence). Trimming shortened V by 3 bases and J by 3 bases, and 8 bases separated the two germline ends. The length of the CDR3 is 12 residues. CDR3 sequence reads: CSARRGDTEAFF. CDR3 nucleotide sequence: TGCAGTGCTAGGAGGGGCGACACTGAAGCTTTCTTT.

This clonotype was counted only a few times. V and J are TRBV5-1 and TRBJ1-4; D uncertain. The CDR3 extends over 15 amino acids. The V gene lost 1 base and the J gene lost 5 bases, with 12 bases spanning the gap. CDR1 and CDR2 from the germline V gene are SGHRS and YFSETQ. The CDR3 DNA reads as TGCGCCAGCAGCTTGCTGTCCGGCGAGAATGAAAAACTGTTTTTT. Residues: CASSLLSGENEKLFF.

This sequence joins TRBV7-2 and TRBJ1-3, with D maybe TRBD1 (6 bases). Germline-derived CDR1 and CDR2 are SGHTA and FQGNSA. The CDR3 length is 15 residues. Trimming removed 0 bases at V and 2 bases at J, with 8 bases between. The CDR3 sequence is CASSLAQGPGNTIYF. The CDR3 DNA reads TGTGCCAGCAGCTTAGCGCAGGGGCCTGGAAACACCATATATTTT.

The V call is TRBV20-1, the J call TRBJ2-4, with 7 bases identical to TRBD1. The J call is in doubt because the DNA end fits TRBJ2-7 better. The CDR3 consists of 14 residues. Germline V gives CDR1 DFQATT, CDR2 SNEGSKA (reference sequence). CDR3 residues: CSASAPGQTYEQYF. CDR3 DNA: TGCAGTGCTAGCGCCCCGGGACAGACCTACGAGCAGTACTTC.

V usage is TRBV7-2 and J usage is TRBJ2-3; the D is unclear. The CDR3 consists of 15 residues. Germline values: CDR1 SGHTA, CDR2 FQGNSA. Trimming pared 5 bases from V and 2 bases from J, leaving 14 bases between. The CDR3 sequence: CASSPRMTHTDTQYF. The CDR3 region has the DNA TGTGCCAGCAGCCCCAGGATGACACACACAGATACGCAGTATTTT.